This T cell receptor (beta chain) was sequenced during a study of blood T cell repertoires in COVID-19. Study summary: COVID-19 samples from acute and convalescent phases originated in the United States, Italy and Spain. PBMCs, B-cell-depleted T cells, or T cells were the source of the cDNA or gDNA that made up the material.

Per the original methods: Reference gene primer amplification in the assay estimated nucleated cell counts. Using immunoSEQ multiplex PCR, the repertoire was profiled, and TCRdb retains in-frame clones only, with some absent. V, J and clone size are taken as reported in that table, and D and trimming were inferred from the DNA itself. The sample lists about 46,000 clones, 80% to 90% occurring once. This CDR3 comprises 16 residues. The junction had 14 bases not matched to a gene; V was cut back by 6 bases and J by 5 bases. Looked up from germline, CDR1 is MDHEN and CDR2 is SYDVKM. The rearrangement joins TRBV28 to TRBJ2-5, with 8 bases aligning to TRBD1. The receptor comes from a human donor in a cohort sampled during active COVID-19. The donor label of this sample is uncertain. Sample: peripheral blood. The CDR3 sequence is CASSQKRTGWRETQYF. CDR3 nucleotides: TGTGCCAGCAGCCAAAAAAGGACAGGGTGGAGGGAGACCCAGTACTTC. The full variable domain, its missing parts supplied by reference TRBV28 and TRBJ2-5, is DVKVTQSSRYLVKRTGEKVFLECVQDMDHENMFWYRQDPGLGLRLIYFSYDVKMKEKGDIPEGYSVSREKKERFSLILESASTNQTSMYLCASSQKRTGWRETQYFGPGTRLLVL.